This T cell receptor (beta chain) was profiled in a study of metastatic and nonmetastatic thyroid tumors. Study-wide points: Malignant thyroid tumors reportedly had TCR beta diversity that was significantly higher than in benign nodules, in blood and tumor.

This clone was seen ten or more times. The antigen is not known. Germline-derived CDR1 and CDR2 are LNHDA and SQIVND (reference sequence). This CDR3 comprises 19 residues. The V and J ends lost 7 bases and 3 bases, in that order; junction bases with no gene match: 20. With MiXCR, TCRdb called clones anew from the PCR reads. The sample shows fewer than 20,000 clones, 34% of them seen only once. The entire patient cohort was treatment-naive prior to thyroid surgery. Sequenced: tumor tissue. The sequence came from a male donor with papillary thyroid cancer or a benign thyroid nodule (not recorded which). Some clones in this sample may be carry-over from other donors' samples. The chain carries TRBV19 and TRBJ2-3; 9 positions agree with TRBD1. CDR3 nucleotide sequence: TGTGCCAGTACTCCCACAGGGGGCGCCGTCTACAAACGAACAGATACGCAGTATTTT. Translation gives CASTPTGGAVYKRTDTQYF.